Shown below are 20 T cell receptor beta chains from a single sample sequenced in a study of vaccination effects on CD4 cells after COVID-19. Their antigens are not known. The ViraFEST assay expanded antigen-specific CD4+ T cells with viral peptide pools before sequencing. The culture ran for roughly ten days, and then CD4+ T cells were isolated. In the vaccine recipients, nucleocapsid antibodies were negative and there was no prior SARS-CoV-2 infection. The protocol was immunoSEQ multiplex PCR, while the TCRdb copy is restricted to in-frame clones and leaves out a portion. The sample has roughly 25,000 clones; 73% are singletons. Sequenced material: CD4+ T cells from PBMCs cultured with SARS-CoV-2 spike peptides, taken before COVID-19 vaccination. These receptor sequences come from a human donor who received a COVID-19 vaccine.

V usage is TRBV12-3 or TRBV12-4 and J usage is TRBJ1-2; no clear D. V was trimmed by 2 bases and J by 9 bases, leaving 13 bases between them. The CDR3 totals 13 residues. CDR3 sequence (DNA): TGTGCCAGCAGTTTATTTCCAGCCGCGCGCTACACCTTC. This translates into CASSLFPAARYTF.

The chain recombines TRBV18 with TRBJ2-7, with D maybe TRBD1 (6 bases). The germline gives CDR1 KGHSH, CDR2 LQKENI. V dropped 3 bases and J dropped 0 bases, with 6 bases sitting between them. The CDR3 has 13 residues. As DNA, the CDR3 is TGTGCCAGCTCACCGGACAGCTCCTACGAGCAGTACTTC. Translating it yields CASSPDSSYEQYF.

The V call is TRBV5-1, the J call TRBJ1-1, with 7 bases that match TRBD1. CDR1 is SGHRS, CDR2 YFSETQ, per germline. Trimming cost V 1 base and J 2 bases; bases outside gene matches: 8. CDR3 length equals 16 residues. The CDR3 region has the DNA TGCGCCAGCAGCTTGTCAGCGGGACAGACTAACACTGAAGCTTTCTTT. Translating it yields CASSLSAGQTNTEAFF.

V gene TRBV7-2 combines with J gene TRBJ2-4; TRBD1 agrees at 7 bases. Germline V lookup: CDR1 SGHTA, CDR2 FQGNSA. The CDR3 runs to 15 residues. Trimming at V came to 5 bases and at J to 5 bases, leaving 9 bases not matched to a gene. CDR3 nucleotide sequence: TGTGCCAGCAGCACTAAGACAGGGCTGGAAAACATTCAGTACTTC. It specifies CASSTKTGLENIQYF.

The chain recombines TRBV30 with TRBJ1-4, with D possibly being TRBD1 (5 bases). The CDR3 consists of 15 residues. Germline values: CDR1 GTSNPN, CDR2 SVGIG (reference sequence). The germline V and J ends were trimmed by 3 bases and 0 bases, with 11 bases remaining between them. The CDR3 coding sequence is TGTGCCTGGAGCAAAGGGACCGCAACTAATGAAAAACTGTTTTTT. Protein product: CAWSKGTATNEKLFF.

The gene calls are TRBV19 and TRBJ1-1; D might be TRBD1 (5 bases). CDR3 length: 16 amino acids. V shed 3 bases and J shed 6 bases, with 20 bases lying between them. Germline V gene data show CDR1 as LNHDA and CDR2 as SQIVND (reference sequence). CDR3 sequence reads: CASSMRGTRGSPEAFF. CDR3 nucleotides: TGTGCCAGTAGTATGAGGGGTACGAGAGGTTCCCCTGAAGCTTTCTTT. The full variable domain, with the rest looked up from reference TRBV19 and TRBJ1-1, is DGGITQSPKYLFRKEGQNVTLSCEQNLNHDAMYWYRQDPGQGLRLIYYSQIVNDFQKGDIAEGYSVSREKKESFPLTVTSAQKNPTAFYLCASSMRGTRGSPEAFFGQGTRLTVV.

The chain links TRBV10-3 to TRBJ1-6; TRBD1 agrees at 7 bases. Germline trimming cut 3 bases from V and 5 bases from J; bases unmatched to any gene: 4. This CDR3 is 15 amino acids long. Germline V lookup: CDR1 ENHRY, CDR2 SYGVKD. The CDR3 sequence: CAISDSGTDNSPLHF. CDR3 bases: TGTGCCATCAGTGATTCCGGGACAGATAATTCACCCCTCCACTTT.

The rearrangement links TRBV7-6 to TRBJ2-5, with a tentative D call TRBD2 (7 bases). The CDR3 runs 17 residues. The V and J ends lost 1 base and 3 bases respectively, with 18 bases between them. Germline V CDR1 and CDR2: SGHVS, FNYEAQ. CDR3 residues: CASSLGWVGGAEETQYF. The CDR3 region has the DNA TGTGCCAGCAGCTTAGGTTGGGTTGGGGGGGCCGAAGAGACCCAGTACTTC.

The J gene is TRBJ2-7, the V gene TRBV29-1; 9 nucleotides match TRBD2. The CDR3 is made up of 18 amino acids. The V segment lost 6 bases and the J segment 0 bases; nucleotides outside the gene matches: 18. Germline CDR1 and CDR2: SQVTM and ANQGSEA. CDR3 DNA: TGCAGCGTCCAAAAAGGGAATAGCGGGGGTCGGAGCTCCTACGAGCAGTACTTC. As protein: CSVQKGNSGGRSSYEQYF.

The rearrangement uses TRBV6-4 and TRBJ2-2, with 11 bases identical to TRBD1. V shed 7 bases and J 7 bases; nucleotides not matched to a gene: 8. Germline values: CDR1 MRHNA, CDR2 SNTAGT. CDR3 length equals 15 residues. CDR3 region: CASKPGQGAGGELFF. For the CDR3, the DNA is TGTGCCAGCAAACCCGGACAGGGGGCCGGCGGGGAGCTGTTTTTT.

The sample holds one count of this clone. The CDR3 region is CASSLGTGNSNQPQHF. As DNA, the CDR3 is TGTGCCAGCAGCTTAGGGACAGGGAATAGCAATCAGCCCCAGCATTTT. The J gene is TRBJ1-5, the V gene TRBV7-6; the match to TRBD1 covers 8 bases. Germline V gives CDR1 SGHVS, CDR2 FNYEAQ. With 1 base clipped from V and 0 bases from J, the junction kept 2 bases outside the gene matches. This CDR3 is 16 amino acids long.

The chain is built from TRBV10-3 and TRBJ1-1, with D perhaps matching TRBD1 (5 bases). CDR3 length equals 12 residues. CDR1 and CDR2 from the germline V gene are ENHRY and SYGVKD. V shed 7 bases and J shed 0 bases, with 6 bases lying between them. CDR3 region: CAIKGLNTEAFF. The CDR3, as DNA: TGTGCCATCAAGGGGCTGAACACTGAAGCTTTCTTT.

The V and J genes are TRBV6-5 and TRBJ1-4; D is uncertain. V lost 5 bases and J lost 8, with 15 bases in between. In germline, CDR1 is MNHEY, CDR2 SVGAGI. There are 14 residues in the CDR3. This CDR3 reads CASSPNSSREKLFF. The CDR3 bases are TGTGCCAGCAGTCCCAACAGTTCGAGGGAAAAACTGTTTTTT.

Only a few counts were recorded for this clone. CDR3: CSASFQSGTEAFF. In DNA, the CDR3 is TGCAGTGCTAGTTTCCAGTCGGGAACTGAAGCTTTCTTT. The rearrangement links TRBV20-1 to TRBJ1-1; D remains ambiguous. V lost 3 bases, J lost 5 bases, and 13 bases lay in between. Looked up from germline, CDR1 is DFQATT and CDR2 is SNEGSKA (reference sequence). The CDR3 length is 13 residues.

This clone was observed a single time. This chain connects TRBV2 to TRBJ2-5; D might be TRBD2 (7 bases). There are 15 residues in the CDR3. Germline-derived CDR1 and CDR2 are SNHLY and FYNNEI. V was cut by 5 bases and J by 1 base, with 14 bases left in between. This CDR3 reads CASSPWGGLQETQYF. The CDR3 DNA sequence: TGTGCCAGCAGTCCGTGGGGGGGGCTCCAAGAGACCCAGTACTTC.

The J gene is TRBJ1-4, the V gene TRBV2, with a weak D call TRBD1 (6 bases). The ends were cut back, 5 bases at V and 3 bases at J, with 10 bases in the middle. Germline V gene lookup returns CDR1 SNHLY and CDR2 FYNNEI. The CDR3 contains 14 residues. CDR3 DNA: TGTGCCAGCAGTAAGGCAGGGGCTAATGAAAAACTGTTTTTT. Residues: CASSKAGANEKLFF.

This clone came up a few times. CDR3 sequence reads: CASSQDGASGRETQYF. For the CDR3, the DNA is TGTGCCAGCAGCCAAGATGGCGCTAGCGGGAGAGAGACCCAGTACTTC. The rearrangement joins TRBV4-2 to TRBJ2-5, with TRBD2 matching 10 bases. Germline V gene data show CDR1 as LGHNA and CDR2 as YNFKEQ. This CDR3 spans 16 amino acids. J lost 4 bases, V lost 0 bases, and 5 bases had no gene match.

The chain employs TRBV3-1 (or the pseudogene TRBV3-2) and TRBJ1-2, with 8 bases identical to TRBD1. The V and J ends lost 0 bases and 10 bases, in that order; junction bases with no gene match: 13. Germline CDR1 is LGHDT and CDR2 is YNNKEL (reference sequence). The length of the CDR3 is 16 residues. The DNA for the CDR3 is TGTGCCAGCAGCCAAGATCGGTTCACAGGGGGAGGCGACTACACCTTC. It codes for CASSQDRFTGGGDYTF.

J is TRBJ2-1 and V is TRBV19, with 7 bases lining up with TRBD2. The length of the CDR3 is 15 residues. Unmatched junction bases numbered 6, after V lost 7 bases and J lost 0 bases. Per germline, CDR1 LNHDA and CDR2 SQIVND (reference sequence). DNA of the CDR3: TGTGCCAGTACCGGGAGGCCGAGCTCCTACAATGAGCAGTTCTTC. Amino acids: CASTGRPSSYNEQFF.

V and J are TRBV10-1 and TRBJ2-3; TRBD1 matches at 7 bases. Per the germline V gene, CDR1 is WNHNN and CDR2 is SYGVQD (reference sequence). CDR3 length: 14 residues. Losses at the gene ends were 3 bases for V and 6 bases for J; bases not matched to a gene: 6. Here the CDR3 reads CASSEGTDQDTQYF. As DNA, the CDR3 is TGCGCCAGCAGTGAAGGGACAGACCAGGATACGCAGTATTTT.